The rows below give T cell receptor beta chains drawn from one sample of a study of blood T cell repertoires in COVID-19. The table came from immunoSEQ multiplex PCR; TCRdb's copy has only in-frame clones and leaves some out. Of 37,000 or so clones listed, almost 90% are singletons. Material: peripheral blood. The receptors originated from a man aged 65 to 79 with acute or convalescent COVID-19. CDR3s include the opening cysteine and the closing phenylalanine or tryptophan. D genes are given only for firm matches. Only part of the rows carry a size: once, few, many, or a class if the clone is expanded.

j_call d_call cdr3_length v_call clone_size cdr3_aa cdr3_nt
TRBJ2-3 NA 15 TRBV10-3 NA CAISESAGYTDTQYF TGTGCCATCAGTGAGTCGGCAGGTTACACAGATACGCAGTATTTT
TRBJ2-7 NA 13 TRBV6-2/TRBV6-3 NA CASSYSPTGGQYF TGTGCCAGCAGTTACTCCCCTACAGGCGGGCAGTACTTC
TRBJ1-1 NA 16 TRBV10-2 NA CASSDSWDIANTEAFF TGCGCCAGCAGTGATTCATGGGACATCGCGAACACTGAAGCTTTCTTT
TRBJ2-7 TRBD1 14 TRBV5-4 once CASSQDRAMNEQYF TGTGCCAGCAGCCAAGACAGGGCGATGAACGAGCAGTACTTC
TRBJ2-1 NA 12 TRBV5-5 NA CASSLTSNEQFF TGTGCCAGCAGCTTGACTAGCAATGAGCAGTTCTTC
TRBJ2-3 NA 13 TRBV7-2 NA CASSLERTDTQYF TGTGCCAGCAGCTTAGAGCGCACAGATACGCAGTATTTT
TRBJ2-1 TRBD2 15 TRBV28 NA CASRLAGRSYNEQFF TGTGCCAGCCGCTTAGCGGGCCGCTCCTACAATGAGCAGTTCTTC
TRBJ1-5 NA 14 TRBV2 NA CASSEGGGWEPQHF TGTGCCAGCAGTGAAGGGGGGGGTTGGGAGCCCCAGCATTTT
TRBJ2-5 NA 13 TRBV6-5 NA CASKTPGVETQYF TGTGCCAGCAAGACCCCCGGGGTTGAGACCCAGTACTTC
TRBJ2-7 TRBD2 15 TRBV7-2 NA CASSLGAGASYEQYF TGTGCCAGCAGCTTAGGAGCGGGGGCCTCCTACGAGCAGTACTTC
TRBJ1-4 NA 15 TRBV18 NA CASSPRGVQGEKLFF TGTGCCAGCTCACCCCGGGGAGTCCAGGGGGAAAAACTGTTTTTT
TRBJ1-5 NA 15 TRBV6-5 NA CASSYSSPGNQPQHF TGTGCCAGCAGTTACTCAAGTCCAGGCAATCAGCCCCAGCATTTT
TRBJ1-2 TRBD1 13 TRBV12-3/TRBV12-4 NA CASRPTGTYGYTF TGTGCCAGCAGGCCGACAGGGACCTATGGCTACACCTTC
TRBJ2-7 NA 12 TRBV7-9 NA CASSLGSYEQYF TGTGCCAGCAGCCTCGGGAGCTACGAGCAGTACTTC
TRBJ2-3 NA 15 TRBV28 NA CASKAESFGADTQYF TGTGCCAGCAAGGCGGAATCATTCGGGGCAGATACGCAGTATTTT
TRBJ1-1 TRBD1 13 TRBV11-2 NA CASSLGGQGGAFF TGTGCCAGCAGTCTAGGCGGACAGGGGGGAGCTTTCTTT
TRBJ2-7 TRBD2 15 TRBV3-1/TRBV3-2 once CASSPTSGSSYEQYF TGTGCCAGCAGCCCGACTAGCGGGAGCTCCTACGAGCAGTACTTC
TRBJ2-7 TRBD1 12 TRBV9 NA CASSPDRDEQYF TGTGCCAGCAGCCCTGACAGGGACGAGCAGTACTTC
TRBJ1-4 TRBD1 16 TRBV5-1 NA CASSAFPGGSNEKLFF TGCGCCAGCAGCGCATTCCCAGGGGGCTCTAATGAAAAACTGTTTTTT
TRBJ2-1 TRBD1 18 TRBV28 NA CASSLSTGGSSIYNEQFF TGTGCCAGCAGTTTATCAACAGGGGGCAGTAGCATTTACAATGAGCAGTTCTTC
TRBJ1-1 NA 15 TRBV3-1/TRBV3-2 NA CASSPMGGRNTEAFF TGTGCCAGCAGCCCTATGGGGGGGCGGAACACTGAAGCTTTCTTT
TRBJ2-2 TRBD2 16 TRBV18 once CASSPTAGGTTGELFF TGTGCCAGCTCACCAACGGCGGGAGGGACTACCGGGGAGCTGTTTTTT
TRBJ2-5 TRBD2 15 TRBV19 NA CASSFPSSGQETQYF TGTGCCAGTAGTTTCCCATCTAGCGGCCAAGAGACCCAGTACTTC
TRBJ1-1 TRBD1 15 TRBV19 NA CASRRRTGGETEAFF TGTGCCAGTAGGCGACGGACAGGGGGGGAGACTGAAGCTTTCTTT
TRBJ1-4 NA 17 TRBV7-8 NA CASTLAGGGRANEKLFF TGTGCCAGCACCTTAGCGGGGGGGGGACGAGCTAATGAAAAACTGTTTTTT
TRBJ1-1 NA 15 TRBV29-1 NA CSVEGGAPMNTEAFF TGCAGCGTTGAGGGCGGGGCCCCCATGAACACTGAAGCTTTCTTT
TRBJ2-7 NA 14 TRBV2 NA CASSGGSLSYEQYF TGTGCCAGCAGTGGGGGCAGTCTCTCCTACGAGCAGTACTTC
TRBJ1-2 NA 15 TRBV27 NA CASSPRGGFNYGYTF TGTGCCAGCAGTCCTCGGGGGGGGTTCAACTATGGCTACACCTTC
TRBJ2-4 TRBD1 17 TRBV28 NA CASSPITGAGAKNIQYF TGTGCCAGCAGTCCAATCACAGGGGCCGGGGCCAAAAACATTCAGTACTTC
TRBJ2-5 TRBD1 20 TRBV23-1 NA CASSQSGVTGGTRMSETQYF TGCGCCAGCAGTCAATCGGGGGTGACAGGGGGCACCAGGATGAGTGAGACCCAGTACTTC
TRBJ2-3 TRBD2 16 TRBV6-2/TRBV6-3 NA CASSSVASGITDTQYF TGTGCCAGCAGTAGTGTCGCTAGCGGGATCACAGATACGCAGTATTTT
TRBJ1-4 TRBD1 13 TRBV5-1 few CASSSGQNEKLFF TGCGCCAGCAGCTCGGGACAGAATGAAAAACTGTTTTTT
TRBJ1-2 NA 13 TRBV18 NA CASSPDTNYGYTF TGTGCCAGCTCACCCGACACGAACTATGGCTACACCTTC
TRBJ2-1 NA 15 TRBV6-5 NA CASSPRTLNYNEQFF TGTGCCAGCAGCCCGCGGACACTTAACTACAATGAGCAGTTCTTC
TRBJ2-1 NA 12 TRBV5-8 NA CASSKGPARQFF TGTGCCAGCAGCAAGGGGCCCGCCCGGCAGTTCTTC
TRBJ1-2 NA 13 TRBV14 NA CASSQWRGNGYTF TGTGCCAGCAGCCAATGGCGAGGGAATGGCTACACCTTC
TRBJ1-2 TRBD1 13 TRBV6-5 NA CASRQQGAGGYTF TGTGCCAGCAGGCAACAGGGGGCAGGGGGCTACACCTTC
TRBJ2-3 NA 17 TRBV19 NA CASSMASGAAATDTQYF TGTGCCAGTAGTATGGCCTCGGGAGCGGCGGCCACAGATACGCAGTATTTT
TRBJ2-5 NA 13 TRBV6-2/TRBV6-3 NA CASSRQRQETQYF TGTGCCAGCAGTCGACAGAGACAAGAGACCCAGTACTTC
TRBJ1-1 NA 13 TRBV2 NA CASSVTGGTEAFF TGTGCCAGCAGTGTGACGGGCGGGACTGAAGCTTTCTTT
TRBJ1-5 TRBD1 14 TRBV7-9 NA CASSSTGVGQPQHF TGTGCCAGCAGCTCGACAGGGGTCGGACAGCCCCAGCATTTT
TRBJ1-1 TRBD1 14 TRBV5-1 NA CASSLGRGDTEAFF TGCGCCAGCAGCTTGGGCAGGGGGGACACTGAAGCTTTCTTT
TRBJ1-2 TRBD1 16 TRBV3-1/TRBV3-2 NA CASSQVSTGGDYGYTF TGTGCCAGCAGCCAAGTGTCGACAGGGGGCGACTATGGCTACACCTTC
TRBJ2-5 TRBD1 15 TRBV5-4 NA CASRPQGAGQETQYF TGTGCCAGCAGGCCTCAGGGGGCTGGCCAAGAGACCCAGTACTTC
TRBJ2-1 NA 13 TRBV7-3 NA CASSLRQGNEQFF TGTGCCAGCAGCTTACGCCAGGGCAATGAGCAGTTCTTC
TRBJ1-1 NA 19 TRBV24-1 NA CATVLRTGKAGEWSTEAFF TGTGCCACCGTACTGCGAACCGGCAAGGCAGGGGAATGGAGTACTGAAGCTTTCTTT
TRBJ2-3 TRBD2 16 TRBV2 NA CASSTGLAGEADTQYF TGTGCCAGCAGCACGGGACTAGCGGGAGAGGCAGATACGCAGTATTTT
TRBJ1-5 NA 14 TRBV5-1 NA CASSSGQTDQPQHF TGCGCCAGCAGCTCCGGACAGACTGATCAGCCCCAGCATTTT
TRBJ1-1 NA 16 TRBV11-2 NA CASSFSAVRGDTEAFF TGTGCCAGCAGCTTTTCAGCCGTTCGGGGAGACACTGAAGCTTTCTTT
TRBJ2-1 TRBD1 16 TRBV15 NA CATREDRGTRNNEQFF TGTGCCACCAGAGAAGACAGGGGGACTCGGAACAATGAGCAGTTCTTC
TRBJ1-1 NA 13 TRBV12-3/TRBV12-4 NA CASSSNRNTEAFF TGTGCCAGCAGTTCGAACAGGAACACTGAAGCTTTCTTT
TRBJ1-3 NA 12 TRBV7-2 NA CASGSGGNTIYF TGTGCCAGCGGTTCCGGGGGAAACACCATATATTTT
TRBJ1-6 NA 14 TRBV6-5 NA CASSPGIHNSPLHF TGTGCCAGCAGTCCCGGTATCCATAATTCACCCCTCCACTTT
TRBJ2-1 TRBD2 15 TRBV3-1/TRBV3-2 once CASSRRTSGDNEQFF TGTGCCAGCAGCCGACGGACTAGCGGAGACAATGAGCAGTTCTTC
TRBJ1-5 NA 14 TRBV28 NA CASRERHGNQPQHF TGTGCCAGCCGAGAGAGACACGGCAATCAGCCCCAGCATTTT
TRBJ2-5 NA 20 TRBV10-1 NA CASSQHELSLDYSVKETQYF TGCGCCAGCAGTCAACACGAGCTAAGTCTGGACTATTCAGTAAAAGAGACCCAGTACTTC
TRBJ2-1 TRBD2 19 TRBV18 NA CASSPREMGLAGEGNEQFF TGTGCCAGCTCACCTCGAGAAATGGGTCTAGCGGGAGAGGGCAATGAGCAGTTCTTC
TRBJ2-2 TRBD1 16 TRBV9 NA CASSAPETGGTGELFF TGTGCCAGCAGCGCCCCGGAGACAGGGGGTACCGGGGAGCTGTTTTTT
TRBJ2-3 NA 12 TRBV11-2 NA CASSYYTDTQYF TGTGCCAGCAGCTACTACACAGATACGCAGTATTTT
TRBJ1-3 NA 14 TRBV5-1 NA CASSLVGAGNTIYF TGCGCCAGCAGCTTGGTAGGGGCCGGGAACACCATATATTTT